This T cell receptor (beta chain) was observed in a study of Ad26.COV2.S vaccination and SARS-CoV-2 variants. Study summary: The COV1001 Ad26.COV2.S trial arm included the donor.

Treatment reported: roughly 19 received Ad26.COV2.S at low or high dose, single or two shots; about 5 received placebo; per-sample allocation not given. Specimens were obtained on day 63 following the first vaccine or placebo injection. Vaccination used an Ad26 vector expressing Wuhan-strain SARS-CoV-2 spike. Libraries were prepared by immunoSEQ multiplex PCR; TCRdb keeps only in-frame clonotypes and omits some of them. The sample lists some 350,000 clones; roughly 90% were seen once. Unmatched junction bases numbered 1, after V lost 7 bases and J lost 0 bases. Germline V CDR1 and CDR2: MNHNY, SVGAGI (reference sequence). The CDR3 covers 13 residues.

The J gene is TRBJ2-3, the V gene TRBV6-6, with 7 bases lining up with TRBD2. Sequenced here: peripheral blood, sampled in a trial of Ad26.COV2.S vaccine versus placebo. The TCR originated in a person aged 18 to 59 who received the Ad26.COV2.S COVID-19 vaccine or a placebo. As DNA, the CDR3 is TGTGCCAGCAAGACTAGCAGCACAGATACGCAGTATTTT. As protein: CASKTSSTDTQYF.